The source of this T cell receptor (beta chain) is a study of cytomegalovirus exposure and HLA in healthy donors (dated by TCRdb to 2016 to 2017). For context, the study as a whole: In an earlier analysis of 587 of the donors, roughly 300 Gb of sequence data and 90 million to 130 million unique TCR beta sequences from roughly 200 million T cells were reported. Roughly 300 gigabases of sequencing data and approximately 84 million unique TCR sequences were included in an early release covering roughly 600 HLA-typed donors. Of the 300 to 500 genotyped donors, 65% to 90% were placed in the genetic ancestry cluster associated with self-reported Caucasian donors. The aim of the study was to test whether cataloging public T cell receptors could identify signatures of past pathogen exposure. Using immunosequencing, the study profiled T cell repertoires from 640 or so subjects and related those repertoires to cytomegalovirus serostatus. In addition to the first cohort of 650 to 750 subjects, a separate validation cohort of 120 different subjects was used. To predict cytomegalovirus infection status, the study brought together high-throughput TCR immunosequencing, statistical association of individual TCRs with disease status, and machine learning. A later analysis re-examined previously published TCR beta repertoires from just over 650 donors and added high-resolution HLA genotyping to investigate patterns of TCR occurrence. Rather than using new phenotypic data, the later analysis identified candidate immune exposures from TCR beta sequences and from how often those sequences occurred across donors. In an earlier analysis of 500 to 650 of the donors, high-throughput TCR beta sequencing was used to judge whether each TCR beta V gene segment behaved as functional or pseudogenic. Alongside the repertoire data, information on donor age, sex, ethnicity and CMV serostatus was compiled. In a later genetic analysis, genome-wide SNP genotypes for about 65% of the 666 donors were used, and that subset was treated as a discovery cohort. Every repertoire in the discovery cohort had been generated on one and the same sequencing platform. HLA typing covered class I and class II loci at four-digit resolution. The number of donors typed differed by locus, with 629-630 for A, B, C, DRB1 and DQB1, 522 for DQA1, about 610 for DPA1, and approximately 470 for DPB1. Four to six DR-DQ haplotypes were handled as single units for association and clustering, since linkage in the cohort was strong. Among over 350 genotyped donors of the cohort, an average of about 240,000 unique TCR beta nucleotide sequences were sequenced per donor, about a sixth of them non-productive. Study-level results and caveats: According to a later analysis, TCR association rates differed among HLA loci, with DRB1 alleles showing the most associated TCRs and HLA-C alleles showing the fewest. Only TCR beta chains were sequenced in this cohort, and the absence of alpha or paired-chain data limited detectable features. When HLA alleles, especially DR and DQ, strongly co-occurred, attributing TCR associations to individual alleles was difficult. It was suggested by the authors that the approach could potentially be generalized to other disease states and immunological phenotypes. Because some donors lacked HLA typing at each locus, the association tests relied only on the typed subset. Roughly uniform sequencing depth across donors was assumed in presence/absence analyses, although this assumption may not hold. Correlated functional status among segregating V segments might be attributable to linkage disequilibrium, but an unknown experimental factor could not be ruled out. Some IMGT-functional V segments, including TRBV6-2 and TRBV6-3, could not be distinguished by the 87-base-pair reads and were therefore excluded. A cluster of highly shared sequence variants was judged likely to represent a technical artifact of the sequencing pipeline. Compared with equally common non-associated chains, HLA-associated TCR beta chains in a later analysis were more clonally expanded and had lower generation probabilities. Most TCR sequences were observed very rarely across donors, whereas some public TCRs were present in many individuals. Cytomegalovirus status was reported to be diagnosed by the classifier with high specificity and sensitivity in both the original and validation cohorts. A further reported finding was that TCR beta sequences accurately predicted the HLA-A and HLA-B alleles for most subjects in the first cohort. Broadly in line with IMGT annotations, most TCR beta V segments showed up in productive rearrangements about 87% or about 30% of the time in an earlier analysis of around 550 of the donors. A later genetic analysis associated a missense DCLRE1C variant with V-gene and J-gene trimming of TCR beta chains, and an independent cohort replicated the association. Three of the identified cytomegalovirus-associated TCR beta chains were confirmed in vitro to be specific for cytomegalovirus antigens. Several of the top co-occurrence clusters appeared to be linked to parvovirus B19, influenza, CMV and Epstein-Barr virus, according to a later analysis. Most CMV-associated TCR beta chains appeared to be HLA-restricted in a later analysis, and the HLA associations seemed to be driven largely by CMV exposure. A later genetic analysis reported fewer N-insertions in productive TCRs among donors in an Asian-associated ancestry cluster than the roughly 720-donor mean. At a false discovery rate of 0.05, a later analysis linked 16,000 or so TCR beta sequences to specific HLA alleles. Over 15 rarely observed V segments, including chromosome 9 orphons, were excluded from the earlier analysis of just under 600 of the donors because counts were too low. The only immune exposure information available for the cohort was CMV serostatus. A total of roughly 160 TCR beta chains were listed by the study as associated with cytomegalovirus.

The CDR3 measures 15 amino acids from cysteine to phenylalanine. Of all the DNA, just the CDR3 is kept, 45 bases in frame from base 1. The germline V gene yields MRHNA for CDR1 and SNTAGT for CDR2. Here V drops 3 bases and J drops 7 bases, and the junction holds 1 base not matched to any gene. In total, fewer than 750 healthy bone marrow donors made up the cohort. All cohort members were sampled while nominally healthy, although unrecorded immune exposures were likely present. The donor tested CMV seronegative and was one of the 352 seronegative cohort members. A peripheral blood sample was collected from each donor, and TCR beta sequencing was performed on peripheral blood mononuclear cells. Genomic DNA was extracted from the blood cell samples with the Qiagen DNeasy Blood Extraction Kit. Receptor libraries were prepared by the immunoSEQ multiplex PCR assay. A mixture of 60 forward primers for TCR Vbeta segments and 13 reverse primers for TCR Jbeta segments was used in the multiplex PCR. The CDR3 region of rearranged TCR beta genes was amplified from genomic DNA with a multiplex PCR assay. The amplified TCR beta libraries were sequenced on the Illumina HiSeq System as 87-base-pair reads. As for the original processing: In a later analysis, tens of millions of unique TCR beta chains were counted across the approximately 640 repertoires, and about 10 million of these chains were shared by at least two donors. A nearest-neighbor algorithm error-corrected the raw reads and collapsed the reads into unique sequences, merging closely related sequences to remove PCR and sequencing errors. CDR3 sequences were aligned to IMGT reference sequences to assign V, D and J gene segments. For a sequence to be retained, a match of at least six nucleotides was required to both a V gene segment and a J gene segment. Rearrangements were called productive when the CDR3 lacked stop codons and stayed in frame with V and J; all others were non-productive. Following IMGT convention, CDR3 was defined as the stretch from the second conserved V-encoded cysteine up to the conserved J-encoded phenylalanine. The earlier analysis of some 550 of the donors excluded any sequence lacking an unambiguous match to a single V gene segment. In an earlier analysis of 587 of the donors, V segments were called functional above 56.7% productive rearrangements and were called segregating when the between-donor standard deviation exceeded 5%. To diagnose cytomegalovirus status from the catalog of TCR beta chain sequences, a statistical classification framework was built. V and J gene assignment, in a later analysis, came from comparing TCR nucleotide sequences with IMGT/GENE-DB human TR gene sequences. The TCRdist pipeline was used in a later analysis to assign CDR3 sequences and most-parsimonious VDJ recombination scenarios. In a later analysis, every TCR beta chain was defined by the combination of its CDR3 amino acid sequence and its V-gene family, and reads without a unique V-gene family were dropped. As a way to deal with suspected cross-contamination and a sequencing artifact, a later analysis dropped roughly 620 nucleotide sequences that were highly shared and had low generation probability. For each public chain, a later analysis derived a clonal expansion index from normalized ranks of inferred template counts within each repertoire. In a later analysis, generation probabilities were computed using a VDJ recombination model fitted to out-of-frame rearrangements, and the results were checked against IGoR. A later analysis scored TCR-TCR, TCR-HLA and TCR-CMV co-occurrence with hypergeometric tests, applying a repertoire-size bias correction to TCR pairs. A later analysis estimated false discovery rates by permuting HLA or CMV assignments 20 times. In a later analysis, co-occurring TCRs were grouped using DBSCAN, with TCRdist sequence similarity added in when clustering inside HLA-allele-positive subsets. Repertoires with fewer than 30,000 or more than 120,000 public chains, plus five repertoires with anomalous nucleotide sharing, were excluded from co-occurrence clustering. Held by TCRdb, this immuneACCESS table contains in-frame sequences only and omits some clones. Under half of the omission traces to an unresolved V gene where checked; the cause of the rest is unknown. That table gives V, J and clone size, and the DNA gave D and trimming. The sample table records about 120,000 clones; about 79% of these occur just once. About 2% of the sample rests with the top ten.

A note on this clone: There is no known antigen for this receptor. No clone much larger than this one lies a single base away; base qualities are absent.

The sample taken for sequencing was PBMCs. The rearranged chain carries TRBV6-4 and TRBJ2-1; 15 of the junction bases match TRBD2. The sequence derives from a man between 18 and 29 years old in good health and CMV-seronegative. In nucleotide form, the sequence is TGTGCCAGCAGTGAGGGACTAGCGGGAGGAAATGAGCAGTTCTTC. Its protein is CASSEGLAGGNEQFF.